This TCR beta chain is drawn from a study of lymphopenia after photon versus proton radiotherapy. TCRdb keeps only in-frame clones here, not all; method: immunoSEQ multiplex PCR. In the table there are some 20,000 clones, about nine tenths of which are singletons. This clone has only one observation. CDR3 length: 12 amino acids. Germline CDR1 is GTSNPN and CDR2 is SVGIG (reference sequence). V was clipped by 5 bases and J by 1 base, with 8 bases between them. The receptor comes from a man aged 55 to 70 with pancreatic cancer. The source material was peripheral blood, sampled from a patient treated with photon-based radiotherapy. The chain recombines TRBV30 with TRBJ1-1, with no clear D. The CDR3, as DNA: TGTGCCTGGGCAGCAGGGAACACTGAAGCTTTCTTT. This gives the protein CAWAAGNTEAFF.